The 21 T cell receptor beta chains below all came from one sample that was sequenced in a study of tumor and adjacent non-tumor tissue in lung cancer. The library came from three nested PCR rounds adapted from ARM-PCR protocols. TCRdb re-derived calls from the multiplex PCR reads in MiXCR, one entry per CDR3 protein. The profile covers 100,000 to 150,000 distinct CDR3 sequences, with 55% to 75% appearing a single time and more than 10% taken by the ten largest. The template was RNA from unsorted bulk tissue. The sequenced sample was lung tumor tissue. The receptor source for this set is a man aged 25 to 45 with non-small cell lung cancer.

The genes are TRBV11-3 and TRBJ2-3; tentative D call: TRBD1 (5 bases). The CDR3 is 14 residues long. V was trimmed by 8 bases and J by 5 bases, leaving 17 bases between them. Germline V lookup: CDR1 SGHNT, CDR2 YENEEA. CDR3 bases: TGTGCCAGCGGCTGGTTGGGGCCCAGAGATACGCAGTATTTT. Encoded protein: CASGWLGPRDTQYF.

There are many counts of this clonotype. This sequence joins TRBV12-3 or TRBV12-4 and TRBJ2-3; the match to TRBD2 covers 16 bases. V dropped 5 bases and J dropped 14; count of bases not matched to a gene: 4. CDR3 length equals 13 residues. The chain's CDR3 is CASSGTSGRAPYF. The CDR3 DNA reads as TGTGCCAGCAGTGGGACTAGCGGGAGGGCTCCGTATTTT.

A remark on this clonotype: One end of the junction fails to match germline, which may point to a read error. V and J are TRBV11-2 and TRBJ2-6; D may correspond to TRBD1 or TRBD2 (6 bases each). The CDR3 is 17 amino acids. CDR1 is SGHAT, CDR2 FQNNGV, per germline. The CDR3 nucleotides read TGTGCCAACAGCTCCCGGGGGCAGATGACTGGGGCCAACGTCTTGACTTTC. As protein: CANSSRGQMTGANVLTF.

As to this clonotype: Germline and junction disagree at one end, which may indicate a read error. The chain employs TRBV11-2 and TRBJ1-5; D is perhaps TRBD1 (5 bases). The CDR3 is 14 amino acids. Germline-derived CDR1 and CDR2 are SGHAT and FQNNGV. The CDR3 coding sequence is TGTGTCAGCAGCTCCACAGGAGAAGGTCGGCCCCAGCATTTT. Translating it yields CVSSSTGEGRPQHF.

This clonotype was seen ten or more times. This chain connects TRBV20-1 to TRBJ2-1; D ambiguous. The germline V and J ends were trimmed by 4 bases and 6 bases, with 4 bases remaining between them. From germline, CDR1 is DFQATT and CDR2 SNEGSKA (reference sequence). The CDR3 covers 10 residues. The CDR3 protein is CSATFNEQFF. The CDR3 nucleotides read TGCAGTGCTACCTTCAATGAGCAGTTCTTC.

About this clonotype: A read error may be the cause here, since a much bigger clone is one base away. The chain combines TRBV29-1 with TRBJ1-1, with a weak D call TRBD1 (6 bases). With 7 bases removed from V and 3 bases from J, the gap between germline ends came to 15 bases. CDR1 SQVTM and CDR2 ANQGSEA come from the germline V gene. CDR3 size: 13 residues. CDR3 amino acids: CSAEGGDDTEAFF. DNA for the CDR3: TGCAGCGCTGAGGGGGGGGACGACACTGAAGCTTTCTTT. Using reference TRBV29-1 and TRBJ1-1 for the parts outside the CDR3, the full variable domain is SAVISQKPSRDICQRGTSLTIQCQVDSQVTMMFWYRQQPGQSLTLIATANQGSEATYESGFVIDKFPISRPNLTFSTLTVSNMSPEDSSIYLCSAEGGDDTEAFFGQGTRLTVV.

In the case of this clonotype: Sequence at one end of the junction differs from germline and may be a read error. The rearrangement uses TRBV20-1 and TRBJ2-5; TRBD2 aligns across 14 bases. The germline V gene has CDR1 DFQATT and CDR2 SNEGSKA (reference sequence). This CDR3 has 17 residues. The CDR3 nucleotides read TGCGGTGCTACCTGGACTAGCGGGAGGATCGGTAAAGAGACCCAGTACTTC. This sequence encodes CGATWTSGRIGKETQYF.

The chain joins TRBV11-2 to TRBJ2-7, with 13 bases that match TRBD2. Germline CDR1 is SGHAT and CDR2 is FQNNGV. The J segment lost 10 bases and the V segment lost 7 bases, leaving 10 bases of the junction unmatched. The CDR3 contains 14 residues. For the CDR3, the DNA is TGTGCCAGCACCCCCGGACTAGCGGGAGCCGAACAGTACTTC. Protein: CASTPGLAGAEQYF.

This clonotype appeared many times. The chain links TRBV20-1 to TRBJ1-1; 9 positions match TRBD1. CDR1 DFQATT and CDR2 SNEGSKA come from the germline V gene (reference sequence). Trimming took 0 bases from V and 6 from J; bases not matched to a gene: 8. The CDR3 sequence is 15 residues long. CDR3 residues: CSARDYGTGLSEAFF. CDR3 bases: TGCAGTGCTAGAGATTACGGGACAGGGCTTTCTGAAGCTTTCTTT.

This clonotype was found a few times. This clone may be a read error of a much larger clone one base away. The rearrangement uses TRBV5-6 and TRBJ1-4, with TRBD1 identical over 8 bases. There are 14 residues in the CDR3. The germline V gene has CDR1 SGHDT and CDR2 YYEEEE. The CDR3: CANSSRGRGEKLFF. CDR3 DNA sequence: TGTGCCAACAGCTCCAGGGGGCGAGGGGAAAAACTGTTTTTT. Supplemented by reference TRBV5-6 and TRBJ1-4, the full variable domain reads DAGVTQSPTHLIKTRGQQVTLRCSPKSGHDTVSWYQQALGQGPQFIFQYYEEEERQRGNFPDRFSGHQFPNYSSELNVNALLLGDSALYLCANSSRGRGEKLFFGSGTQLSVL.

On this clonotype itself: A clone one base away is much larger, so this may be a read error. The gene calls are TRBV20-1 and TRBJ2-7; TRBD1 matches 7 bases. The CDR3 runs 12 residues. CDR1 DFQATT and CDR2 SNEGSKA come from the germline V gene (reference sequence). The CDR3 DNA follows: TGCAGTGCTGTGAAGGGGGCGTACGAGCAGCACTTC. Translated: CSAVKGAYEQHF.

This chain connects TRBV7-8 to TRBJ2-2; unclear D gene. This CDR3 is 14 amino acids long. With 2 bases removed from V and 5 bases from J, the gap between germline ends came to 9 bases. Germline-derived CDR1 and CDR2 are SGHVS and FQNEAQ. The CDR3 DNA reads as TGTGCCAGCAGCTTATTAGTAAGGACCGGGGAGCTGTTTTTT. Its translation is CASSLLVRTGELFF.

A note on this clonotype: This could be a read error, since a much larger clone is one nucleotide away. The chain combines TRBV20-1 with TRBJ1-5; D is unclear. V lost 2 bases to trimming and J lost 3 bases, with 11 bases between them. The germline CDR1 and CDR2 sequences are DFQATT and SNEGSKA (reference sequence). The CDR3 contains 14 residues. This CDR3 is CSARSPSPNQPQHF. CDR3 sequence (DNA): TGCAGTGCTAGAAGTCCGAGTCCCAATCAGCCCCAGCATTTT.

Turning to this clonotype: A much larger clone differs by one base, so this may be a read error. The chain employs TRBV6-1 and TRBJ1-5; 8 positions match TRBD1. The CDR3 extends over 13 amino acids. Germline values: CDR1 MNHNS, CDR2 SASEGT. CDR3 residues: CAGGDRSNQSQHF. CDR3 coding DNA: TGTGCAGGAGGGGACAGGAGCAATCAGTCCCAGCATTTT.

This clonotype is a singleton in its sample. The junction differs from germline at one of its ends, possibly a read error. The V call is TRBV20-1, the J call TRBJ1-2; 10 bases are shared with TRBD1. This CDR3 is 13 amino acids long. Germline loops: CDR1 DFQATT, CDR2 SNEGSKA (reference sequence). The CDR3 bases are TGCAGTGCTAGCCCGACAGGGGGCTATGGCTACATCTTC. Amino acids: CSASPTGGYGYIF.

The chain couples TRBV12-3 or TRBV12-4 to TRBJ2-7, with 8 bases aligning to TRBD2. The ends lost 5 bases at V and 5 bases at J; junction bases unmatched: 11. This CDR3 is 15 amino acids long. The CDR3 region is CASSTGPAGAHEQYF. The CDR3 DNA sequence: TGTGCCAGCAGTACGGGACCAGCGGGAGCCCACGAGCAGTACTTC.

This clonotype was counted once. This likely comes from a read error, as the CDR3 has no conserved phenylalanine or tryptophan at its end. This chain connects TRBV6-5 to TRBJ2-4; the D gene could be TRBD1 or TRBD2 (5 bases each). Looked up from germline, CDR1 is MNHEY and CDR2 is SVGAGI. V was clipped by 3 bases and J by 9 bases, with 18 bases between them. The length of the CDR3 is 15 residues. The CDR3 nucleotides are TGTGCCAGCAGTTATGGGACGGTGGGAGAGGGCATTCAGTACTTA. Translation gives CASSYGTVGEGIQYL.

The chain is built from TRBV19 and TRBJ2-1; D is unresolved. The germline V gene encodes CDR1 LNHDA and CDR2 SQIVND (reference sequence). V lost 6 bases to trimming and J lost 8 bases, with 20 bases between them. The CDR3 covers 15 residues. The DNA of the CDR3 is TGTGCCAGTAGGGCTGGCAGGCAGGTGTCGGATGAGCAGTTCTTC. Amino acids: CASRAGRQVSDEQFF.

This clonotype was picked up a small number of times. A clone one base away is much larger, so this may be a read error. The chain employs TRBV12-3 or TRBV12-4 and TRBJ2-4, with TRBD2 identical over 7 bases. CDR3 size: 13 residues. The DNA of the CDR3 is TGTGCCAGCGGGGGGGGAGCCAAAAGCATTCAGTACTTC. It yields the protein CASGGGAKSIQYF.

Comments on this clonotype: One end of the junction varies from germline; a read error may be responsible. The V call is TRBV4-1, the J call TRBJ2-5; TRBD2 matches 8 bases. Germline V gene data show CDR1 as MGHRA and CDR2 as YSYEKL. This CDR3 has 16 amino acids. CDR3 amino acids: CASSQDPLAEQEAQYF. In nucleotides, the CDR3 is TGCGCCAGCAGCCAAGACCCACTAGCGGAGCAAGAGGCCCAGTACTTC.

This clonotype was seen at least ten times. V is TRBV6-1 and J is TRBJ1-1; D call uncertain. V lost 1 base and J 1 base, leaving 7 bases between the germline ends. The CDR3 extends over 14 amino acids. Germline V gene data show CDR1 as MNHNS and CDR2 as SASEGT. CDR3 sequence reads: CASSEGAENTEAFF. The CDR3 nucleotides are TGTGCCAGCAGTGAAGGCGCGGAGAACACTGAAGCTTTCTTT.